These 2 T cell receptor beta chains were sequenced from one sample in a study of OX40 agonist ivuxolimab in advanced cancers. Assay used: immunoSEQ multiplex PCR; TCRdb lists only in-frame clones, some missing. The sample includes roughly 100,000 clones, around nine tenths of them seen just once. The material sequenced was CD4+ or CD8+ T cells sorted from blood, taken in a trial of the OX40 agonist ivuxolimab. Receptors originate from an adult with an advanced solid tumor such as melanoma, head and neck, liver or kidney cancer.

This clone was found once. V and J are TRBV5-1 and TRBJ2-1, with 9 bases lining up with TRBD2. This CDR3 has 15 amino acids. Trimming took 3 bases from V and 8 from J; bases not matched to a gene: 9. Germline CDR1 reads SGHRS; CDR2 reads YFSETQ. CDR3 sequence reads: CASSSRSGGGDEQFF. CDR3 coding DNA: TGCGCCAGCAGCTCCCGTAGCGGGGGAGGCGATGAGCAGTTCTTC.

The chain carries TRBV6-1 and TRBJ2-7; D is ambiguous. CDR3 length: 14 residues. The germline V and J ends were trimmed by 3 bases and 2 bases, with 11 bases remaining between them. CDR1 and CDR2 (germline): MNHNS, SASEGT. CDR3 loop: CASSDRALTYEQYF. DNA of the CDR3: TGTGCCAGCAGTGATAGGGCCCTAACCTACGAGCAGTACTTC.